One TCR beta chain is described in this entry. Its antigen is unidentified. The CDR3 is made up of 16 amino acids. Germline CDR1 and CDR2: SGHRS and YFSETQ. V dropped 1 base and J dropped 9 bases, with 17 bases sitting between them. The data belong to a study of blood T cells in healthy people across ages. Background on the study: Every two T cells gave about one barcoded beta molecule via template switching. Study conclusions and caveats: TCR beta diversity tracked closely with naive T cell percentage.

It was with a sample-barcoded 5' primer and a J-beta primer mix that a second PCR of roughly 7 to 12 cycles was run. Using its own MiXCR run on the 5' RACE reads, TCRdb lists one record per CDR3 protein. The repertoire holds approximately 1.5 million distinct CDR3 sequences, 30% to 40% seen once, with 11% in the top ten. Ten milliliters of peripheral blood were drawn from each donor into EDTA-treated tubes. PBMCs, at least 7 million per sample, were isolated. Sequenced input: blood. V usage is TRBV5-1 and J usage is TRBJ1-6, with D unresolved. This clonotype was sampled from a woman aged 25 to 39 in good health. This CDR3 is CASSLRFGDPSSPLHF. CDR3 coding DNA: TGCGCCAGCAGCTTGAGATTTGGGGATCCTAGTTCACCCCTCCACTTT.